This entry concerns a single TCR beta chain. The antigen remains undetermined. Each gene name is a mouse one. The read terminates 1 residue before the CDR3 end, so the remaining end is supplied by the germline J gene. The assay was immunoSEQ multiplex PCR, and TCRdb's table has in-frame clones only and misses some. The top ten clones hold approximately 0.5% of a sample with approximately 45,000 clones, about three quarters of them seen once. The entry originates in a study of tissue T cells after allogeneic stem cell transplantation. CDR1 is NNHDY and CDR2 is SYVADS in the germline V gene. The CDR3 spans 14 residues. Deletions cut 2 bases from V and 0 bases from J, with 6 bases between. Study-wide findings and caveats: Few T cell clones were shared across patients, but motif clusters showed tissue-specific shared signatures. Only a limited share of tissue TCRs appeared in blood or spleen. Alloreactivity or antigen specificity of tissue TCRs was not determined; some clones might be host cells. Anatomically similar tissues had similar TCR repertoires within each patient.

Source material: sorted cells pooled from one or two spleens. The J gene is TRBJ1-3, the V gene TRBV13-3; D gene ambiguous. The origin of this receptor is a pool of C57BL/6 mice in good health. CDR3 DNA (partial): TGTGCCAGCAGTGAGATAGATTCTGGAAATACGCTCTAT. Amino acids: CASSEIDSGNTLY. The CDR3 in its entirety is CASSEIDSGNTLYF.